Listed here are 3 T cell receptor beta chains from one sample, sequenced in a study of yellow fever vaccine responses in identical twins. Using its own MiXCR run on the RT-PCR reads, TCRdb lists one record per CDR3 protein. The sample lists some 2,000 distinct CDR3 sequences, about 80% occurring once. The sequences come from T cells from blood (PBMCs), unsorted or a sorted subset (not recorded which), collected before or after yellow fever vaccination (not recorded which). The receptor set was obtained from a woman in her late teens or twenties who received the yellow fever vaccine.

The V and J genes are TRBV15 and TRBJ2-7; maybe TRBD2 (6 bases). Looked up from germline, CDR1 is LNHNV and CDR2 is YYDKDF (reference sequence). V lost 4 bases and J 12 bases, leaving 19 bases between the germline ends. This CDR3 has 13 amino acids. CDR3 in DNA: TGTGCCACCAGCACGGGGACTCCAGGCGCTTGGTACTTC. This translates into CATSTGTPGAWYF.

This chain joins TRBV29-1 and TRBJ1-2; tentative D call: TRBD1 (5 bases). Trimming removed 2 bases from V and 5 bases from J, with 9 bases in between. This CDR3 is 12 amino acids long. Germline V gives CDR1 SQVTM, CDR2 ANQGSEA. The CDR3 protein is CSVESEGYGYTF. The CDR3 coding sequence is TGCAGCGTTGAATCTGAGGGGTATGGCTACACCTTC.

The gene calls are TRBV19 and TRBJ2-5; D uncertain. Germline lookup yields CDR1 LNHDA and CDR2 SQIVND (reference sequence). The ends were cut back, 5 bases at V and 0 bases at J, with 1 base in the middle. CDR3 length equals 11 residues. The DNA of the CDR3 is TGTGCCAGTAGTGACCAAGAGACCCAGTACTTC. As protein: CASSDQETQYF.